This is a list of T cell receptor beta chains from one sample in a study of T cells in Graves' hyperthyroidism and ophthalmopathy. Via MiXCR, TCRdb re-called the multiplex PCR reads, giving one row per CDR3 protein. The table records roughly 700,000 distinct CDR3 sequences, 30% to 40% of them present only once. Sequences were obtained from blood. Every receptor here comes from a woman between 40 and 50 years old with Graves' hyperthyroidism. CDR3s include the opening cysteine and the closing phenylalanine or tryptophan. A D gene is named only where the DNA matches it firmly. Where a row states a size, it is once, few, many or the class of an expanded clone; other rows omit it.

V: TRBV2; D: -; size: -; J: TRBJ1-5; CDR3: CASRDRLSNQPQHF; DNA: TGTGCCAGCAGGGACAGACTTAGCAATCAGCCCCAGCATTTT
V: TRBV6-2/TRBV6-3; D: -; size: -; J: TRBJ2-5; CDR3: CASRLRTLQETQYF; DNA: TGTGCCAGCAGACTAAGGACCCTACAAGAGACCCAGTACTTC
V: TRBV20-1; D: TRBD1; size: -; J: TRBJ2-5; CDR3: CSSQGVETQYF; DNA: TGCAGCTCACAGGGGGTAGAGACCCAGTACTTC
V: TRBV6-5; D: TRBD1; size: few; J: TRBJ1-3; CDR3: CASSRTGNSNTIYF; DNA: TGTGCCAGCAGTAGGACAGGAAATTCAAACACCATATATTTT
V: TRBV6-4; D: -; size: many; J: TRBJ1-1; CDR3: CASSERVTEAFF; DNA: TGTGCCAGCAGTGAACGGGTGACTGAAGCTTTCTTT
V: TRBV5-6; D: TRBD1; size: large; J: TRBJ1-5; CDR3: CASSLLTGAGNQPQHF; DNA: TGTGCCAGCAGCTTGTTGACAGGGGCAGGCAATCAGCCCCAGCATTTT
V: TRBV11-3; D: -; size: -; J: TRBJ2-2; CDR3: CASSLWTGFSGELFF; DNA: TGTGCCAGCAGCTTATGGACTGGGTTTTCCGGGGAGCTGTTTTTT
V: TRBV20-1; D: -; size: -; J: TRBJ1-2; CDR3: CSASPDIAANYGHTF; DNA: TGCAGTGCTAGCCCCGACATCGCAGCTAACTATGGCCACACCTTC
V: TRBV7-8; D: TRBD1; size: -; J: TRBJ1-5; CDR3: CASSFDRAQPQHF; DNA: TGTGCCAGCAGCTTTGACAGGGCGCAGCCCCAGCATTTT
V: TRBV6-5; D: -; size: -; J: TRBJ1-4; CDR3: CASRATESTNEKLFF; DNA: TGTGCCAGCAGGGCTACAGAGTCAACTAATGAAAAACTGTTTTTT
V: TRBV25-1; D: -; size: many; J: TRBJ1-4; CDR3: CASSDMGLNEKLFF; DNA: TGTGCCAGCAGTGATATGGGGCTGAATGAAAAACTGTTTTTT
V: TRBV6-5; D: -; size: few; J: TRBJ2-2; CDR3: CASTIGIGTGELFF; DNA: TGTGCCAGCACCATTGGGATTGGCACCGGGGAGCTGTTTTTT
V: TRBV5-1; D: TRBD2; size: -; J: TRBJ2-5; CDR3: CASSRPGLAQTQYF; DNA: TGCGCCAGCAGCCGGCCGGGACTAGCGCAGACCCAGTACTTC
V: TRBV7-2; D: TRBD2; size: -; J: TRBJ2-7; CDR3: CASSPGTSGGLCYEQYF; DNA: TGTGCCAGCAGCCCTGGGACTAGCGGAGGACTTTGTTACGAGCAGTACTTC
V: TRBV4-3; D: -; size: -; J: TRBJ2-2; CDR3: CASSHHRPFTGELFF; DNA: TGCGCCAGCAGCCACCACCGGCCCTTCACCGGGGAGCTGTTTTTT
V: TRBV13; D: -; size: -; J: TRBJ1-2; CDR3: CASSPGQGGEGYTF; DNA: TGTGCCAGCAGCCCAGGCCAGGGCGGGGAAGGCTACACCTTC
V: TRBV25-1; D: -; size: many; J: TRBJ1-2; CDR3: CASSDWDTGNYGYTF; DNA: TGTGCCAGCAGTGACTGGGACACCGGGAACTATGGCTACACCTTC
V: TRBV29-1; D: TRBD1; size: -; J: TRBJ1-2; CDR3: CSVEKEGGRGPYNYGYTF; DNA: TGCAGCGTTGAAAAGGAGGGGGGCAGGGGGCCTTACAACTATGGCTACACCTTC
V: TRBV15; D: -; size: many; J: TRBJ1-2; CDR3: CATSRNKVYGYTF; DNA: TGTGCCACCAGCAGGAATAAGGTCTATGGCTACACCTTC
V: TRBV9; D: -; size: -; J: TRBJ1-1; CDR3: CASSADLSTEAFF; DNA: TGTGCCAGCAGCGCCGATTTATCCACTGAAGCTTTCTTT
V: TRBV5-6; D: -; size: -; J: TRBJ1-6; CDR3: CASRPRGSSYNSPLHF; DNA: TGTGCCAGCAGACCTCGCGGGAGCTCCTATAATTCACCCCTCCACTTT
V: TRBV14; D: -; size: many; J: TRBJ1-4; CDR3: CASSQYGEKLFF; DNA: TGTGCCAGCAGCCAATATGGGGAAAAACTGTTTTTT
V: TRBV10-2; D: TRBD2; size: few; J: TRBJ2-7; CDR3: CASSEPGTSAEQYF; DNA: TGCGCCAGCAGTGAACCCGGGACTAGCGCCGAGCAGTACTTC
V: TRBV20-1; D: -; size: -; J: TRBJ2-7; CDR3: CSARDQILAYEQYF; DNA: TGCAGTGCTAGAGATCAAATTCTAGCCTACGAGCAGTACTTC
V: TRBV19; D: -; size: many; J: TRBJ2-5; CDR3: CASSADSQETQYF; DNA: TGTGCCAGTAGTGCAGACAGCCAAGAGACCCAGTACTTC
V: TRBV6-5; D: -; size: -; J: TRBJ1-2; CDR3: CASTQPGAASYGYTF; DNA: TGTGCCAGCACCCAACCCGGAGCCGCCTCCTATGGCTACACCTTC
V: TRBV7-2; D: -; size: many; J: TRBJ1-3; CDR3: CASSAEAGSGNTIYF; DNA: TGTGCCAGCAGCGCGGAGGCCGGTTCTGGAAACACCATATATTTT
V: TRBV29-1; D: TRBD1; size: few; J: TRBJ1-6; CDR3: CSVGDSHGKPLHF; DNA: TGCAGCGTTGGGGACAGCCACGGCAAACCCCTCCACTTT
V: TRBV7-8; D: TRBD1; size: many; J: TRBJ2-7; CDR3: CASSTRTGPYEQYF; DNA: TGTGCCAGCAGCACACGGACAGGGCCCTACGAGCAGTACTTC
V: TRBV5-1; D: -; size: -; J: TRBJ2-7; CDR3: CASSLEGLTYEQYF; DNA: TGCGCCAGCAGCTTAGAGGGCCTCACCTACGAGCAGTACTTC
V: TRBV29-1; D: -; size: few; J: TRBJ2-2; CDR3: CSVEVAPREPNTGELFF; DNA: TGCAGCGTTGAGGTCGCTCCCCGGGAGCCCAACACCGGGGAGCTGTTTTTT
V: TRBV7-8; D: -; size: many; J: TRBJ2-5; CDR3: CASSLLGRGAVFETQYF; DNA: TGTGCCAGCAGCCTACTTGGCAGGGGGGCTGTCTTCGAGACCCAGTACTTC
V: TRBV6-5; D: TRBD1; size: -; J: TRBJ1-2; CDR3: CAISEQGARGYTF; DNA: TGTGCCATCAGTGAGCAGGGGGCTCGTGGCTACACCTTC
V: TRBV7-9; D: -; size: many; J: TRBJ2-6; CDR3: CASSPGKARANVLTF; DNA: TGTGCCAGCAGCCCCGGGAAGGCCAGGGCCAACGTCCTGACTTTC
V: TRBV15; D: -; size: -; J: TRBJ1-4; CDR3: CATSRDWGANEKLFF; DNA: TGTGCCACCAGCAGAGATTGGGGAGCAAATGAAAAACTGTTTTTT
V: TRBV24-1; D: -; size: -; J: TRBJ1-2; CDR3: CATSEEKGKGYTF; DNA: TGTGCCACCAGTGAGGAAAAGGGCAAGGGCTACACCTTC
V: TRBV7-9; D: -; size: -; J: TRBJ1-1; CDR3: CAWGGTRGPEAFF; DNA: TGTGCCTGGGGCGGGACACGCGGCCCTGAAGCTTTCTTT
V: TRBV16; D: -; size: few; J: TRBJ2-3; CDR3: CASSIGLSGTDTQYF; DNA: TGTGCCAGCAGCATCGGACTAAGCGGCACAGATACGCAGTATTTT
V: TRBV6-5; D: -; size: -; J: TRBJ2-7; CDR3: CASSYQEARSYEQYF; DNA: TGTGCCAGCAGTTATCAGGAGGCCCGCTCCTACGAGCAGTACTTC
V: TRBV12-3/TRBV12-4; D: -; size: few; J: TRBJ1-4; CDR3: CASSFLGKGDEKLFF; DNA: TGTGCCAGCAGTTTTTTGGGCAAAGGGGATGAAAAACTGTTTTTT
V: TRBV27; D: -; size: -; J: TRBJ2-7; CDR3: CASSLSIAGGYEQYF; DNA: TGTGCCAGCAGTTTATCGATCGCGGGCGGCTACGAGCAGTACTTC
V: TRBV9; D: TRBD1; size: few; J: TRBJ1-1; CDR3: CASSAGDSEAFF; DNA: TGTGCCAGCAGCGCCGGGGACAGTGAAGCTTTCTTT
V: TRBV6-1; D: -; size: few; J: TRBJ1-1; CDR3: CASSEAGVDTLEAFF; DNA: TGTGCCAGCAGTGAAGCGGGGGTAGACACCCTCGAAGCTTTCTTT
V: TRBV6-2/TRBV6-3; D: TRBD1; size: few; J: TRBJ1-1; CDR3: CASSYPTGQNTEAFF; DNA: TGTGCCAGCAGTTACCCGACAGGGCAGAACACTGAAGCTTTCTTT
V: TRBV5-1; D: -; size: -; J: TRBJ2-7; CDR3: CASSQGGVIHEQYF; DNA: TGCGCCAGCTCCCAGGGGGGCGTGATCCACGAGCAGTACTTC